This TCR beta chain is from a study of blood T cell repertoires in COVID-19. The overall study: Samples representing acute and convalescent COVID-19 were sourced from the United States, Italy and Spain. Sources were T cells, B-cell-depleted T cells, or PBMCs; the material itself was cDNA or gDNA.

CDR1 and CDR2 (germline): SEHNR, FQNEAQ (reference sequence). This CDR3 is 15 amino acids long. Trimming removed 3 bases from V and 8 bases from J; junction bases left unmatched: 7. This clone occurred many times. How the authors handled the data: It was from reference gene primer amplification that nucleated cell counts were estimated. Data came from immunoSEQ multiplex PCR; TCRdb stores just in-frame clones and leaves some out. V, J and clone size are taken as reported in that table, and D and trimming were inferred from the DNA itself. The sample has about 150,000 clones; 80% to 85% are singletons.

The V gene is TRBV7-9, the J gene TRBJ1-4; 9 positions match TRBD1. This TCR was sampled from a woman aged 55-69 years with active or convalescent COVID-19. Sequenced material: peripheral blood. Here the CDR3 reads CASSFSTGGEEKLFF. The CDR3 DNA sequence: TGTGCCAGCAGCTTCTCGACAGGGGGGGAGGAAAAACTGTTTTTT.